This T cell receptor (beta chain) was identified during a study of T cells after yellow fever vaccination. Study outcomes and limitations: Re-detected after boosting: most primary clones, 96% of CD4 and about 85% of CD8. Peak timing came faster in the weaker secondary response, day 5 versus 15. The CD4 and CD8 compartments had a small share of their clonotypes in common.

Via MiXCR, TCRdb re-called the 5' RACE reads, giving one row per CDR3 protein. The table lists more than 80,000 distinct CDR3 sequences, 5.8% of them singletons, with about two fifths in the top ten. Details on this clonotype: Its specificity is not known.

The CDR3 contains 15 residues. Unmatched junction bases numbered 8, after V lost 8 bases and J lost 2 bases. Germline V gene data show CDR1 as SNHLY and CDR2 as FYNNEI. The sequencing used CD8+ T cells sorted from PBMCs, collected 10 days after the yellow fever booster vaccination. The rearrangement joins TRBV2 to TRBJ2-2; 7 bases align to TRBD2. This clonotype originated in a man younger than 30 who received the YFV17D yellow fever vaccine. This CDR3 is CASSPRGVNTGELFF. In nucleotides, the CDR3 is TGTGCCAGCTCCCCTCGGGGGGTTAACACCGGGGAGCTGTTTTTT.